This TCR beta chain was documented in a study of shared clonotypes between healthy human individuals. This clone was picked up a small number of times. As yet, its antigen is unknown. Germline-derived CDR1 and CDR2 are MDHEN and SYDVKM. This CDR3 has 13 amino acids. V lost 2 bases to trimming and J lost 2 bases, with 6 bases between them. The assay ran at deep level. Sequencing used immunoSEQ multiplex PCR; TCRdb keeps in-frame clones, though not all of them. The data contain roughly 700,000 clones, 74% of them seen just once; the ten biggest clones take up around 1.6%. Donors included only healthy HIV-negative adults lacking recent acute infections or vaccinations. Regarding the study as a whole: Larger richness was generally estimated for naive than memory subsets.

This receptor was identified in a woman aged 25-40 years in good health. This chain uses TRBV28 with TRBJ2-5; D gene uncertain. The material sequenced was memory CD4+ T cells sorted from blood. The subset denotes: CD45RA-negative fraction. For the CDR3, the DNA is TGTGCCAGCAGTTTAGGGTTTCAAGAGACCCAGTACTTC. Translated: CASSLGFQETQYF.